This paragraph covers one T cell receptor beta chain sequence. RNA extraction gave at least 5 micrograms of total RNA per sample. Together with a sample-barcoded 5' primer, a J-beta primer mix was included in a second PCR lasting about 7 to 11 cycles. From the 5' RACE reads, TCRdb called clonotypes with MiXCR, one entry per CDR3 protein. Altogether 600,000 to 1,000,000 distinct CDR3 sequences are present, roughly 25% being singletons, with the ten largest covering more than 3%. The CDR3 is 16 residues long. V was pared by 0 bases and J by 1 base, with 0 bases of the junction left unmatched. The germline gives CDR1 KGHDR, CDR2 SFDVKD. The sample belongs to a study of blood T cells in healthy people across ages. The data also belong to a second study, concerning T cells of mothers and their children.

Sequenced: blood. V gene TRBV24-1 combines with J gene TRBJ2-3; 10 bases map to TRBD2. The sequence came from a boy aged 5-17 years in good health. For the CDR3, the DNA is TGTGCCACCAGTGATTTGACTAGCGGGGGCACAGATACGCAGTATTTT. Amino acids: CATSDLTSGGTDTQYF.